These 4 T cell receptor beta chains share one sample of origin, sequenced in a study of metastatic and nonmetastatic thyroid tumors. TCRdb re-called clones via MiXCR from the PCR reads. The sample contains 3,000 to 4,000 clones, approximately 36% of which appear only once. All patients reached thyroid surgery having received no treatment beforehand. The sample was adjacent normal tissue. The receptor set was obtained from a female donor with papillary thyroid cancer or a benign thyroid nodule (not recorded which). Some clones in this sample may be carry-over from other donors' samples.

This chain joins TRBV27 and TRBJ2-7; TRBD1 matches 7 bases. Trimming took 5 bases from V and 4 from J; bases not matched to a gene: 8. The CDR3 has 14 residues. Germline CDR1 reads MNHEY; CDR2 reads SMNVEV (reference sequence). CDR3 bases: TGTGCCAGCAGTCGGAGGACAGGCTCATACGAGCAGTACTTC. Translating it yields CASSRRTGSYEQYF.

This clone was detected ten times or more. The chain is built from TRBV24-1 and TRBJ2-1, with TRBD2 identical over 11 bases. Germline lookup yields CDR1 KGHDR and CDR2 SFDVKD. CDR3 length: 18 residues. The V segment lost 5 bases and the J segment 1 base; nucleotides outside the gene matches: 9. The chain's CDR3 is CATSALLAGERSYNEQFF. The DNA of the CDR3 is TGTGCCACCAGTGCTTTACTAGCGGGAGAAAGATCCTACAATGAGCAGTTCTTC.

This chain links TRBV7-3 with TRBJ1-1; D remains unclear. The V and J ends lost 4 bases and 4 bases respectively, with 10 bases between them. This CDR3 comprises 13 residues. Germline values: CDR1 SGHTA, CDR2 FQGTGA. The CDR3 region is CASSSTPITEAFF. CDR3 in DNA: TGTGCCAGCAGCTCAACTCCGATCACTGAAGCTTTCTTT.

The chain employs TRBV28 and TRBJ2-5; D could derive from TRBD1 or TRBD2 (6 bases each). The CDR3 is 13 residues long. V was pared by 8 bases and J by 3 bases, with 13 bases between. Per the germline V gene, CDR1 is MDHEN and CDR2 is SYDVKM. CDR3 bases: TGTGCCAGCGTACCGGGGGCAAAAGAGACCCAGTACTTC. It yields the protein CASVPGAKETQYF.